The 5 T cell receptor beta chains listed next were all sequenced from one sample in a study of technical replicates of blood from several donors. TCRdb keeps only in-frame clones here, not all; method: immunoSEQ multiplex PCR. The sample shows approximately 75,000 clones, 75% to 85% of them seen only once. Sequenced input: PBMCs. These receptors all stem from a human donor in good health. Some clones in this sample may be carry-over from other donors' samples.

The chain joins TRBV19 to TRBJ2-1; TRBD1 is a possible D gene (6 bases). This CDR3 region has 14 residues. Deletions cut 5 bases from V and 5 bases from J, with 13 bases between. Germline CDR1 and CDR2: LNHDA and SQIVND (reference sequence). This chain's CDR3 is CASSPVDRNNEQFF. The CDR3, as DNA: TGTGCCAGTAGTCCCGTCGACAGGAACAATGAGCAGTTCTTC.

The chain joins TRBV19 to TRBJ1-2; 7 positions agree with TRBD1. Germline assignment: CDR1 LNHDA and CDR2 SQIVND (reference sequence). The CDR3 is 14 residues long. The V and J ends lost 5 bases and 5 bases, in that order; junction bases with no gene match: 8. Here the CDR3 reads CASSSFDREYGYTF. In DNA form, the CDR3 reads TGTGCCAGTAGTTCCTTCGACAGGGAGTATGGCTACACCTTC. Full variable domain (outside the CDR3, taken from reference TRBV19 and TRBJ1-2): DGGITQSPKYLFRKEGQNVTLSCEQNLNHDAMYWYRQDPGQGLRLIYYSQIVNDFQKGDIAEGYSVSREKKESFPLTVTSAQKNPTAFYLCASSSFDREYGYTFGSGTRLTVV.

The rearrangement links TRBV10-3 to TRBJ2-5; TRBD2 is a possible D gene (6 bases). CDR1 is ENHRY, CDR2 SYGVKD, per germline. V was trimmed by 0 bases and J by 4 bases, leaving 12 bases between them. This CDR3 has 15 residues. The CDR3 DNA reads as TGTGCCATCAGTGAGTCCGACGGGGGAGGAGAGACCCAGTACTTC. This sequence encodes CAISESDGGGETQYF.

The chain combines TRBV6-4 with TRBJ2-1; a possible D gene is TRBD1 (7 bases). Trimming pared 0 bases from V and 6 bases from J, leaving 12 bases between. The CDR3 runs 15 residues. CDR1 and CDR2 from the germline V gene are MRHNA and SNTAGT. The CDR3 nucleotides read TGTGCCAGCAGTGACTCGGCGGGACAGTTCAATGAGCAGTTCTTC. Translation: CASSDSAGQFNEQFF.

This rearrangement joins TRBV6-4 to TRBJ2-6; no definite D call. CDR1 is MRHNA and CDR2 is SNTAGT in the germline V gene. The CDR3 totals 14 residues. V lost 4 bases, J lost 0 bases, and 4 bases lay in between. The CDR3 DNA reads TGTGCCAGCAGTGCTCGCTCTGGGGCCAACGTCCTGACTTTC. Protein sequence: CASSARSGANVLTF.